One T cell receptor (beta chain) is described in this entry. The table came from immunoSEQ multiplex PCR; TCRdb's copy has only in-frame clones and leaves some out. This repertoire shows 6,400 or so clones, around four fifths found once; its top ten account for 10%. These data originate in a study of T cell repertoires in ileal Crohn's disease. Noted time point: inflamed ileum from the surgical specimen. The V end was cut by 0 bases, the J end by 9 bases, with 9 bases between. This CDR3 is built from 12 residues. CDR1 SGHDT and CDR2 YYEEEE come from the germline V gene. This sequence joins TRBV5-6 and TRBJ1-1, with D hard to call. The sequencing sample was made of ileal tissue. The TCR was taken from an adult with Crohn's disease. This CDR3 reads CASSLGETKAFF. CDR3 bases: TGTGCCAGCAGCTTGGGGGAAACTAAAGCTTTCTTT.